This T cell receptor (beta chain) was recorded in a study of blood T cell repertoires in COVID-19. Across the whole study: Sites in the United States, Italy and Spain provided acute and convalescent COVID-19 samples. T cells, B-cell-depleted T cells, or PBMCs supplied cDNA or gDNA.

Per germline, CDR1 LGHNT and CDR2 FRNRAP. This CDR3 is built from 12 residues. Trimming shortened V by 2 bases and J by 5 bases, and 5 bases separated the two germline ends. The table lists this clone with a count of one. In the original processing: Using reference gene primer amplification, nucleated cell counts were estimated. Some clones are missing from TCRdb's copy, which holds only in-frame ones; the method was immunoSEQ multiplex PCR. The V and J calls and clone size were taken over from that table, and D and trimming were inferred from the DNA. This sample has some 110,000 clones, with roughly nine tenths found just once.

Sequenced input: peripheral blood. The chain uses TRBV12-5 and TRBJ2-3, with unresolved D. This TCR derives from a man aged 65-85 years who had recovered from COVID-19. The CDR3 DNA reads TGTGCTAGTGGTTTGTCCTTAGATACGCAGTATTTT. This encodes CASGLSLDTQYF.